This T cell receptor (beta chain) was captured by sequencing in a study of T cells in pancreatic ductal adenocarcinoma. Study findings and constraints: Mean clonality was roughly 0.1 in tumors and 0.06 to 0.085 in blood, not significantly different. Tumor samples had fewer productive templates and 6.5 to 10-fold fewer unique clonotypes than blood. Comparisons of tumor and blood clonality may show falsely lower tumor diversity. The resected cohort was biased toward the minority with early-stage disease.

Profiling relied on immunoSEQ multiplex PCR, and the TCRdb table lists in-frame clones only, not all of them. The table records under 20,000 clones, about 88% of them present only once. Selected pancreatic ductal adenocarcinoma patients had undergone surgery without neoadjuvant therapy. Of note for this clone: Its antigen is still unknown.

The CDR3 runs 15 residues. Germline CDR1 is SGHTA and CDR2 is FQGNSA. V was pared by 3 bases and J by 2 bases, with 5 bases of the junction left unmatched. This chain connects TRBV7-2 to TRBJ2-3, with 7 bases identical to TRBD1. The specimen was PBMCs. The receptor was derived from a human donor with pancreatic ductal adenocarcinoma. The CDR3 sequence: CASSLRGPTTDTQYF. The CDR3 DNA is TGTGCCAGCAGCTTGAGGGGGCCGACCACAGATACGCAGTATTTT.